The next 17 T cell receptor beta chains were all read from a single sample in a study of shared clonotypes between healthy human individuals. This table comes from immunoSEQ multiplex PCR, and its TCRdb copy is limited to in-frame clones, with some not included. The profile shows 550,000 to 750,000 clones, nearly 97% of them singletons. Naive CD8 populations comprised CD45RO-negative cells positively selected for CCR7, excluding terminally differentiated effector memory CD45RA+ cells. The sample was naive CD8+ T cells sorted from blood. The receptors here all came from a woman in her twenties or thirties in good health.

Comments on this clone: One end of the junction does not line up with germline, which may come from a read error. For the CDR3, the DNA is TGTGCCAGCAGGGAAGGGGCGGGACACGGGTTTTACGAGCAGTACTTC. Translation: CASREGAGHGFYEQYF. This rearrangement joins TRBV6-1 to TRBJ2-7; TRBD1 or TRBD2 may be the D gene (6 bases each). The germline V gene has CDR1 MNHNS and CDR2 SASEGT. The CDR3 contains 16 residues.

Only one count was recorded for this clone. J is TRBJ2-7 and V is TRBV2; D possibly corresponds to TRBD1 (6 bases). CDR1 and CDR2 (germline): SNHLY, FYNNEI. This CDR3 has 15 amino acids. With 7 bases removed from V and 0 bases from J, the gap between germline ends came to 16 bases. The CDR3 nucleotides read TGTGCCAGCAACTGGGTAGGGGGAAACTCCTACGAGCAGTACTTC. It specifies CASNWVGGNSYEQYF.

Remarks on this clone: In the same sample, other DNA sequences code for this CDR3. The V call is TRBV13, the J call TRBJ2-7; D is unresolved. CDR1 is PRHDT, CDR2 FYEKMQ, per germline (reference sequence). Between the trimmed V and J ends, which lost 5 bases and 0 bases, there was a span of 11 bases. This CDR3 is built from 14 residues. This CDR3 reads CASSLVGSSYEQYF. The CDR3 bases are TGTGCCAGCAGCCTTGTGGGCTCCTCCTACGAGCAGTACTTC. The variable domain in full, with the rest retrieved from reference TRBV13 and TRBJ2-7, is AAGVIQSPRHLIKEKRETATLKCYPIPRHDTVYWYQQGPGQDPQFLISFYEKMQSDKGSIPDRFSAQQFSDYHSELNMSSLELGDSALYFCASSLVGSSYEQYFGPGTRLTVT.

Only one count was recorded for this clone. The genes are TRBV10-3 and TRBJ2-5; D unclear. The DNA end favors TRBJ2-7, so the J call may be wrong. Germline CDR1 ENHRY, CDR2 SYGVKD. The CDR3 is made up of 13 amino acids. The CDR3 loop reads CAISEQGPLEQYF. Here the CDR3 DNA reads TGTGCCATCAGTGAACAAGGACCCCTCGAGCAGTACTTC.

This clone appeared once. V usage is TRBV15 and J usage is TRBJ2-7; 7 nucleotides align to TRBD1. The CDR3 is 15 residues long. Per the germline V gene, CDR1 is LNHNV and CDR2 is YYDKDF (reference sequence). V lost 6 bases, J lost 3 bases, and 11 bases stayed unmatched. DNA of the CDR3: TGTGCCACCAGAGAAACAGGGGAAGCCGACTACGAGCAGTACTTC. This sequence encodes CATRETGEADYEQYF.

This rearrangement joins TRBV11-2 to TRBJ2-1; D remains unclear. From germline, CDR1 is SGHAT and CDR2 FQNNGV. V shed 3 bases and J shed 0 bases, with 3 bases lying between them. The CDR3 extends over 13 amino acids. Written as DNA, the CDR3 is TGTGCCAGCAGCTTTAGCTCCTACAATGAGCAGTTCTTC. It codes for CASSFSSYNEQFF.

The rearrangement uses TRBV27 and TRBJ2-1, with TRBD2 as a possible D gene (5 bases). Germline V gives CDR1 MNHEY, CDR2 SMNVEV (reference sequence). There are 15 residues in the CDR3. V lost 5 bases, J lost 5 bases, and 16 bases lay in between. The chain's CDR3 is CASSPRLSGNNEQFF. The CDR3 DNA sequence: TGTGCCAGCAGTCCGCGACTATCAGGCAACAATGAGCAGTTCTTC.

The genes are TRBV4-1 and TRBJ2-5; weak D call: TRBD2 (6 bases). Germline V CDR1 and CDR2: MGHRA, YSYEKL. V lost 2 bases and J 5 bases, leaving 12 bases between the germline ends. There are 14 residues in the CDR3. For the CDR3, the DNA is TGCGCCAGCAGCCAAACAGGTGGGAGGGAGACCCAGTACTTC. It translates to CASSQTGGRETQYF.

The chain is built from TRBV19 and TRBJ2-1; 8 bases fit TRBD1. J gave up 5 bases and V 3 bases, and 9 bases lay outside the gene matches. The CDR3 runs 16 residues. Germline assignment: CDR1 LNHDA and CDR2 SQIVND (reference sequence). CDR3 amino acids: CASSISAGGEDNEQFF. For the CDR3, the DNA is TGTGCCAGTAGTATCTCAGCAGGGGGCGAAGACAATGAGCAGTTCTTC.

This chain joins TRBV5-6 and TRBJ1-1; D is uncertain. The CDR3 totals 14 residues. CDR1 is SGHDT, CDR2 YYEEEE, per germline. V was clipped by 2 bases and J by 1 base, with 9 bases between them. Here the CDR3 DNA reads TGTGCCAGCAGCTTTTTGGAGGCGAACACTGAAGCTTTCTTT. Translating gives CASSFLEANTEAFF.

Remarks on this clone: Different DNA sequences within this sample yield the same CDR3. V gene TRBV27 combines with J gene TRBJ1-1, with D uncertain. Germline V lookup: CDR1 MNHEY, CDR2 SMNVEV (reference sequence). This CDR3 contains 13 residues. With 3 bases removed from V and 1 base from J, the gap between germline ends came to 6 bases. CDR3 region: CASSFTGNTEAFF. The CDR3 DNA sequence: TGTGCCAGCAGTTTTACGGGGAACACTGAAGCTTTCTTT.

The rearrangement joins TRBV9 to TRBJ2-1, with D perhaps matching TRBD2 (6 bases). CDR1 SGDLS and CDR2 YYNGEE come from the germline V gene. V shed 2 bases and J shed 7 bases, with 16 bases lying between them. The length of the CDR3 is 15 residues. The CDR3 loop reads CASSVSGRGGNEQFF. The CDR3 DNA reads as TGTGCCAGCAGCGTGTCGGGGAGAGGAGGGAATGAGCAGTTCTTC.

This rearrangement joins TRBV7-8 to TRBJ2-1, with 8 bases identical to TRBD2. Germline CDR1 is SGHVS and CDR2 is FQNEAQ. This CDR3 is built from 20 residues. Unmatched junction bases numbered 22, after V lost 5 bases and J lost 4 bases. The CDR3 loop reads CASSVIDRTSGPKGYNEQFF. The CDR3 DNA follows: TGTGCCAGCAGCGTGATCGACCGAACTAGCGGTCCGAAGGGATACAATGAGCAGTTCTTC.

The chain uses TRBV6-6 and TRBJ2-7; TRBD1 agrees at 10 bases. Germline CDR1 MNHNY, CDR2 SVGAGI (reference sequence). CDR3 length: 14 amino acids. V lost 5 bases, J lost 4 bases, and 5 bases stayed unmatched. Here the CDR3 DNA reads TGTGCCAGCAGTGATCGGGACAGGGGTTACGAGCAGTACTTC. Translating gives CASSDRDRGYEQYF.

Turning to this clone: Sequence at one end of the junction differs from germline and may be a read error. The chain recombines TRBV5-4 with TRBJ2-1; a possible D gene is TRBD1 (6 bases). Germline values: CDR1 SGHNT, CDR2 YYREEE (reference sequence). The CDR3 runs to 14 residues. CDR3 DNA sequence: TGTGCCAGCAGCGTACCGACAGGTTACAGTGAGCAGTTCTTC. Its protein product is CASSVPTGYSEQFF.

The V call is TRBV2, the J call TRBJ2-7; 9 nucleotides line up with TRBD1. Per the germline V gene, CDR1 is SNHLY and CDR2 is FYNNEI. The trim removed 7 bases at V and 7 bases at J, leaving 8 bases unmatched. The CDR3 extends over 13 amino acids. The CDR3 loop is CASTGQGLNEQYF. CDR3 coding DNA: TGTGCCAGCACGGGACAGGGTCTAAATGAGCAGTACTTC.

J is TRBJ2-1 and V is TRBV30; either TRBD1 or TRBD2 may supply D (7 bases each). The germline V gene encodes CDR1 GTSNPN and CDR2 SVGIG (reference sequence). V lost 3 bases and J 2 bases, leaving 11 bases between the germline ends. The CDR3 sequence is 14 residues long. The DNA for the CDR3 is TGTGCCTGGAGCCCAGGGGGGGCCTACAATGAGCAGTTCTTC. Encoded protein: CAWSPGGAYNEQFF.